This record looks at one T cell receptor beta chain sequence and its context. TCRdb processed the 5' RACE reads again and assigns one entry to each CDR3 protein, with no DNA. This sample's table reports about 32,000 distinct CDR3 sequences. The data are from a study of T cells expressing NK-cell markers. The CDR3 consists of 14 residues. CDR1 is SEHNR, CDR2 FQNEAQ, per germline (reference sequence). The sequencing input was blood T cells: a sorted CD56 or NKG2C T cell subset, CD4+ or CD8+ T cells, or bulk PBMC T cells (not recorded which). The TCR comes from a woman between 18 and 69 years old in good health. The rearrangement uses TRBV7-9 and TRBJ2-5; the D call from TCRdb, TRBD2, cannot be confirmed without DNA. CDR3 in amino acids: CASSPRAAQETQYF.